A single sample is the source of the 7 T cell receptor beta chains below, sequenced in a study of shared clonotypes between healthy human individuals. TCRdb's table, derived via immunoSEQ multiplex PCR, lists solely in-frame clones and lacks some. The sample has more than 2,000,000 clones, roughly nine tenths seen once. Input material: naive CD4+ T cells sorted from blood. Regarding subset: CD45RA+ positively selected. The receptor source for this set is a man between 18 and 35 years old in good health.

The genes are TRBV7-9 and TRBJ1-1, with D hard to call. The CDR3 covers 13 residues. CDR1 SEHNR and CDR2 FQNEAQ come from the germline V gene (reference sequence). Trimming took 6 bases from V and 0 from J, leaving 8 bases between them. This chain's CDR3 is CASSENMNTEAFF. CDR3 nucleotides: TGTGCCAGCAGTGAGAACATGAACACTGAAGCTTTCTTT. The full variable domain, with the rest looked up from reference TRBV7-9 and TRBJ1-1, is DTGVSQNPRHKITKRGQNVTFRCDPISEHNRLYWYRQTLGQGPEFLTYFQNEAQLEKSRLLSDRFSAERPKGSFSTLEIQRTEQGDSAMYLCASSENMNTEAFFGQGTRLTVV.

The chain has TRBV7-8 and TRBJ2-5; D is unclear. CDR1 is SGHVS and CDR2 is FQNEAQ in the germline V gene. The CDR3 has 16 residues. Trimming removed 4 bases from V and 0 bases from J, with 15 bases in between. The CDR3 protein is CASSSRGQVNQETQYF. The CDR3 DNA is TGTGCCAGCAGCTCACGCGGCCAGGTGAACCAAGAGACCCAGTACTTC.

This chain's CDR3 is CASSLGGLAVDNEQFF. CDR3 coding DNA: TGTGCCAGCAGCTTAGGGGGACTAGCGGTCGACAATGAGCAGTTCTTC. The chain combines TRBV7-2 with TRBJ2-1; 11 bases line up with TRBD2. V dropped 1 base and J dropped 5; count of bases not matched to a gene: 4. Looked up from germline, CDR1 is SGHTA and CDR2 is FQGNSA. The CDR3 runs 16 residues.

V usage is TRBV2 and J usage is TRBJ2-7, with D perhaps TRBD2 (5 bases). CDR1 SNHLY and CDR2 FYNNEI come from the germline V gene. The CDR3 extends over 15 amino acids. V was shortened by 2 bases and J by 4 bases, with 15 bases between the two germline ends. CDR3 sequence reads: CASSETSGGPYEQYF. The CDR3 region has the DNA TGTGCCAGCAGTGAAACGTCAGGAGGTCCTTACGAGCAGTACTTC.

CDR3 nucleotide sequence: TGTGCCAGCAGGGGGACTACTAGCACAGATACGCAGTATTTT. Its translation is CASRGTTSTDTQYF. V gene TRBV13 combines with J gene TRBJ2-3; 7 nucleotides line up with TRBD2. V dropped 6 bases and J dropped 0; count of bases not matched to a gene: 3. The CDR3 is 14 residues long. The germline V gene has CDR1 PRHDT and CDR2 FYEKMQ (reference sequence).

This clone was counted a few times. This sequence joins TRBV10-1 and TRBJ1-5; possibly TRBD1 for D (5 bases). This CDR3 spans 13 amino acids. V was clipped by 4 bases and J by 1 base, with 5 bases between them. In germline, CDR1 is WNHNN, CDR2 SYGVQD (reference sequence). The CDR3: CASSGDSNQPQHF. In nucleotides, the CDR3 is TGCGCCAGCAGTGGGGACAGCAATCAGCCCCAGCATTTT.

This CDR3 is CASNIGASVSYEQYF. The CDR3 nucleotides read TGTGCCAGCAACATCGGGGCTAGCGTATCCTACGAGCAGTACTTC. This chain links TRBV11-2 with TRBJ2-7; D is perhaps TRBD2 (6 bases). The V gene's germline CDR1 is SGHAT and CDR2 FQNNGV. CDR3 length equals 15 residues. V was trimmed by 7 bases and J by 1 base, leaving 17 bases between them.